The rows below give T cell receptor beta chains drawn from one sample of a study of T cells in Graves' hyperthyroidism and ophthalmopathy. TCRdb re-derived calls from the multiplex PCR reads in MiXCR, one entry per CDR3 protein. The sample has a few hundred thousand distinct CDR3 sequences; less than 15% are singletons. Sequenced input: blood. The receptors were sampled from a man aged 25-45 years with Graves' hyperthyroidism that later progressed to Graves' ophthalmopathy. Both conserved end residues are part of each CDR3. A D gene is named only where the DNA matches it firmly. Only some rows state a clone size, as once, few, many or a class for expanded clones.

CASSSTGYHRGYTF | TGTGCCAGCAGTTCCACAGGGTACCACCGTGGCTACACCTTC | . | TRBJ1-2 | TRBV27 | many
CASSSSLLGEQYF | TGTGCCAGCTCCTCTAGCCTATTGGGCGAGCAGTACTTC | . | TRBJ2-7 | TRBV19 | .
CASSPGQGAGGYTF | TGTGCCAGCAGTCCCGGACAGGGGGCGGGTGGCTACACCTTC | TRBD1 | TRBJ1-2 | TRBV12-3/TRBV12-4 | many
CASSLTTGAGSEKLFF | TGTGCCAGCAGCCTAACGACAGGGGCTGGGAGTGAAAAACTGTTTTTT | TRBD1 | TRBJ1-4 | TRBV7-9 | .
CASSPSGRIYPYEQYF | TGTGCCAGCAGCCCTAGTGGACGGATTTACCCCTACGAGCAGTACTTC | . | TRBJ2-7 | TRBV5-6 | .
CASSLGGVQGAYDYGYTF | TGTGCCAGCAGCTTAGGGGGGGTACAGGGGGCGTACGACTATGGCTACACCTTC | TRBD1 | TRBJ1-2 | TRBV7-8 | .
CASSLGSGTEAFF | TGTGCCAGCAGCCTAGGGTCTGGCACTGAAGCTTTCTTT | . | TRBJ1-1 | TRBV11-2 | many
CASSLSSQGPRGYGYTF | TGTGCCAGCAGCTTAAGCTCTCAGGGCCCGAGGGGCTATGGCTACACCTTC | . | TRBJ1-2 | TRBV7-9 | many
CASSTGLARSNEQFF | TGTGCCAGCAGCACGGGACTAGCAAGGAGCAATGAGCAGTTCTTC | TRBD2 | TRBJ2-1 | TRBV12-3/TRBV12-4 | many
CASSADTGLNQPQHF | TGTGCCAGCAGCGCTGACACGGGCCTCAATCAGCCCCAGCATTTT | . | TRBJ1-5 | TRBV9 | many
CASSLEGTGKTQYF | TGTGCCAGCAGCTTGGAAGGGACAGGGAAGACCCAGTACTTC | TRBD1 | TRBJ2-5 | TRBV5-4 | .
CASSSLKDGYTF | TGTGCCAGCAGCTCCCTTAAGGATGGCTACACCTTC | . | TRBJ1-2 | TRBV28 | few
CASSPTGTGDEKLFF | TGTGCCAGCTCGCCTACCGGGACAGGGGATGAAAAACTGTTTTTT | TRBD1 | TRBJ1-4 | TRBV18 | .
CASLGQNEKLFF | TGTGCCAGTCTGGGACAGAATGAAAAACTGTTTTTT | TRBD1 | TRBJ1-4 | TRBV6-1 | once
CASSHPDITYEQYF | TGCGCCAGCAGCCACCCCGATATTACCTACGAGCAGTACTTC | . | TRBJ2-7 | TRBV4-1 | .
CASSPRDRENEQFF | TGCGCCAGCAGCCCGCGGGACAGGGAGAATGAGCAGTTCTTC | TRBD1 | TRBJ2-1 | TRBV4-1 | .
CASSQDREIEAFF | TGTGCCAGCAGCCAAGACAGGGAAATTGAAGCTTTCTTT | . | TRBJ1-1 | TRBV4-2 | few